This T cell receptor (beta chain) was sequenced in a study of blood T cell repertoires in COVID-19. In the study overall: COVID-19 samples from acute and convalescent phases originated in the United States, Italy and Spain. From T cells, B-cell-depleted T cells, or PBMCs came the material, which was cDNA or gDNA.

The V gene lost 2 bases and the J gene lost 2 bases, with 12 bases spanning the gap. Looked up from germline, CDR1 is LNHDA and CDR2 is SQIVND (reference sequence). This CDR3 comprises 15 residues. Per the original data handling: Reference gene primer amplification in the assay estimated nucleated cell counts. Profiling relied on immunoSEQ multiplex PCR, and the TCRdb table lists in-frame clones only, not all of them. The V and J calls and clone size come from that table; D and trimming were worked out from the DNA. The sample has about 54,000 clones; about 90% are singletons. This sequence originates from a human donor in a cohort sampled during active COVID-19. Sequences were obtained from peripheral blood. The rearrangement uses TRBV19 and TRBJ1-1; D possibly corresponds to TRBD1 (6 bases). CDR3 protein: CASSILNRDNTEAFF. The CDR3 coding sequence is TGTGCCAGTAGTATACTTAACAGGGACAACACTGAAGCTTTCTTT.